These 8 T cell receptor beta chains were all obtained from the same sample, sequenced in a study of cytomegalovirus exposure and HLA in healthy donors (dated by TCRdb to about 2017). The library was obtained by the immunoSEQ multiplex PCR assay. For the multiplex PCR, a mixture combining 60 forward primers for TCR Vbeta segments and 13 reverse primers for TCR Jbeta segments was used. TCRdb took over this immuneACCESS table, retaining in-frame rearrangements with V and J assigned. Such tables are incomplete; in checked studies, under half of the missing clones stem from an unresolved V gene, and the remainder is unexplained. Here the sample has some 110,000 clones; nearly 80% occur a single time. The leading ten clones occupy 1.3% of the sample. Sequenced input: PBMCs. The source is a man between 25 and 39 years old in good health and CMV-seronegative.

The chain carries TRBV28 and TRBJ1-1; 10 bases map to TRBD1. V gave up 5 bases and J gave up 5 bases; unmatched junction bases: 8. The length of the CDR3 is 15 residues. Germline CDR1 and CDR2: MDHEN and SYDVKM. CDR3 sequence: CASSRQGAPRTEAFF. CDR3 nucleotide sequence: TGTGCCAGCAGTCGACAGGGGGCGCCGAGGACTGAAGCTTTCTTT.

The chain joins TRBV9 to TRBJ1-6; the D gene is possibly TRBD1 (6 bases). Germline V gene lookup returns CDR1 SGDLS and CDR2 YYNGEE. V lost 4 bases, J lost 0 bases, and 11 bases lay in between. CDR3 length: 16 residues. The CDR3 DNA reads TGTGCCAGCAGCCCCCGACAGGTCTCCTATAATTCACCCCTCCACTTT. It encodes CASSPRQVSYNSPLHF.

In DNA form, the CDR3 reads TGTGCCATCAGTGAAAGAGGACTAGCGGGTAGCACAGATACGCAGTATTTT. It encodes CAISERGLAGSTDTQYF. J is TRBJ2-3 and V is TRBV10-3; 11 bases agree with TRBD2. J gave up 0 bases and V 3 bases, and 5 bases lay outside the gene matches. Germline lookup yields CDR1 ENHRY and CDR2 SYGVKD. CDR3 size: 17 residues.

Notes on this clone: Other DNA sequences in this specimen translate into the identical CDR3. The rearrangement links TRBV9 to TRBJ1-4, with D possibly matching TRBD1 (5 bases). CDR1 is SGDLS, CDR2 YYNGEE, per germline. Trimming stripped 0 bases from V and 8 bases from J, with 17 bases between. The CDR3 spans 16 residues. CDR3 sequence reads: CASSVGWRGRGEKLFF. Here the CDR3 DNA reads TGTGCCAGCAGCGTAGGTTGGAGGGGACGGGGCGAAAAACTGTTTTTT.

This clone was seen more than once but under ten times. The chain joins TRBV7-2 to TRBJ2-7; 7 nucleotides match TRBD2. CDR3 length: 15 amino acids. Trimming removed 4 bases from V and 3 bases from J; junction bases left unmatched: 9. The V gene's germline CDR1 is SGHTA and CDR2 FQGNSA. The CDR3 loop reads CASSSSGAGVYEQYF. The CDR3 nucleotides are TGTGCCAGCAGCTCATCCGGTGCGGGAGTCTACGAGCAGTACTTC.

The gene calls are TRBV6-5 and TRBJ1-5; D is ambiguous. Germline V gene sequence: CDR1 MNHEY, CDR2 SVGAGI. CDR3 length: 13 amino acids. The V end lost 5 bases, the J end lost 4 bases, and 9 bases lay between the germline ends. The CDR3 protein is CASSSRLNQPQHF. Written as DNA, the CDR3 is TGTGCCAGCAGTAGCCGTCTGAATCAGCCCCAGCATTTT.

This clone has just a few counts. The rearrangement joins TRBV5-1 to TRBJ2-5; TRBD1 aligns across 7 bases. V was pared by 1 base and J by 2 bases, with 5 bases of the junction left unmatched. CDR3 size: 15 residues. Germline CDR1 reads SGHRS; CDR2 reads YFSETQ. CDR3 amino acids: CASSLIRDRQETQYF. The CDR3 nucleotides are TGCGCCAGCAGCTTGATACGGGACAGACAAGAGACCCAGTACTTC.

The rearrangement joins TRBV2 to TRBJ1-3; D not certain. Germline V gene sequence: CDR1 SNHLY, CDR2 FYNNEI. The CDR3 length is 13 residues. V was pared by 6 bases and J by 8 bases, with 14 bases between. CDR3 sequence (DNA): TGTGCCAGCAGGGCGATATTCGGGGACACCATATATTTT. Protein sequence: CASRAIFGDTIYF.